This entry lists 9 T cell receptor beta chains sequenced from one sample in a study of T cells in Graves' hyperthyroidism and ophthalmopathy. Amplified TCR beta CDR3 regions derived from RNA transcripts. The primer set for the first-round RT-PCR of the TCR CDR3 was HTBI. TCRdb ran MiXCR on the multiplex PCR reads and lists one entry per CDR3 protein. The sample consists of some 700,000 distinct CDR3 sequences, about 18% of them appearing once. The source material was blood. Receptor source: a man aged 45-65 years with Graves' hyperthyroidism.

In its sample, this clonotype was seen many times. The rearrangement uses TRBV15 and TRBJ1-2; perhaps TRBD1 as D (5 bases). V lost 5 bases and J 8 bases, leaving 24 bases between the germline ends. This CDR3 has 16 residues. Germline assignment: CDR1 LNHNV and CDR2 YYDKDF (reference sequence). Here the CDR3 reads CATSQESTVGVLGYTF. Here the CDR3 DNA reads TGTGCCACCAGCCAAGAGTCCACGGTAGGGGTACTCGGCTACACCTTC. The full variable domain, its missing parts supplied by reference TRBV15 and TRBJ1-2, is DAMVIQNPRYQVTQFGKPVTLSCSQTLNHNVMYWYQQKSSQAPKLLFHYYDKDFNNEADTPDNFQSRRPNTSFCFLDIRSPGLGDTAMYLCATSQESTVGVLGYTFGSGTRLTVV.

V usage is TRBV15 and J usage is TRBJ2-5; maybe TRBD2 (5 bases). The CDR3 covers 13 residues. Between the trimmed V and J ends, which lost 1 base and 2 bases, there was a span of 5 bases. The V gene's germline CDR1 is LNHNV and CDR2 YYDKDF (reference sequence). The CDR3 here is CATSRAGQETQYF. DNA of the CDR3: TGTGCCACCAGCAGAGCGGGACAAGAGACCCAGTACTTC. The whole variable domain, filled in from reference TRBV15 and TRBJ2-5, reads DAMVIQNPRYQVTQFGKPVTLSCSQTLNHNVMYWYQQKSSQAPKLLFHYYDKDFNNEADTPDNFQSRRPNTSFCFLDIRSPGLGDTAMYLCATSRAGQETQYFGPGTRLLVL.

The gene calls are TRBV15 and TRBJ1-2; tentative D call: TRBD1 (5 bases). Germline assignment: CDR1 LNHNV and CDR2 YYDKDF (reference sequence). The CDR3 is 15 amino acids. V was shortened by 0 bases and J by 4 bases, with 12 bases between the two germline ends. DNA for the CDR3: TGTGCCACCAGCAGAGAAAAGGAGGGGAGCTATGGCTACACCTTC. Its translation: CATSREKEGSYGYTF.

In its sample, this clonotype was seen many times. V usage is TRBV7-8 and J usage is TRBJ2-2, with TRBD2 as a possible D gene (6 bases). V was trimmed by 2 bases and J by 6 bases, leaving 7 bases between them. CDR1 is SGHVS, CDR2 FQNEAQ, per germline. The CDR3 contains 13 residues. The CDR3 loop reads CASSLRGSGELFF. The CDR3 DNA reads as TGTGCCAGCAGCTTACGGGGGTCCGGGGAGCTGTTTTTT.

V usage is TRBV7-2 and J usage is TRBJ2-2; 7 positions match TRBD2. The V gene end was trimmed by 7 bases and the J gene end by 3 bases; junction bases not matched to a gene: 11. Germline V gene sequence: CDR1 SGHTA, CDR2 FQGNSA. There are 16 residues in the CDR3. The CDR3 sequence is CASNSLAKSYTGELFF. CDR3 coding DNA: TGTGCCAGCAACTCACTAGCGAAGTCCTACACCGGGGAGCTGTTTTTT.

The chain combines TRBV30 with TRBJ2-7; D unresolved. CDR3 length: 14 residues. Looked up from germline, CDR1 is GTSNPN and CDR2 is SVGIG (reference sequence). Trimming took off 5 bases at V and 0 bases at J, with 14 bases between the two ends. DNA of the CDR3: TGTGCCTGGGGCCCCTGGGCTAGCTCCTACGAGCAGTACTTC. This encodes CAWGPWASSYEQYF.

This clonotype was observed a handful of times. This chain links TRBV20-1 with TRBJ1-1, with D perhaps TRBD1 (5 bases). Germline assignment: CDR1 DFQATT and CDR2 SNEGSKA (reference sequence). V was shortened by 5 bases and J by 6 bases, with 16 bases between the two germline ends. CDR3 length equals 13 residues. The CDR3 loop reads CSAYRSWDAEAFF. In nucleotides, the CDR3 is TGCAGTGCTTACCGGTCCTGGGACGCTGAAGCTTTCTTT.

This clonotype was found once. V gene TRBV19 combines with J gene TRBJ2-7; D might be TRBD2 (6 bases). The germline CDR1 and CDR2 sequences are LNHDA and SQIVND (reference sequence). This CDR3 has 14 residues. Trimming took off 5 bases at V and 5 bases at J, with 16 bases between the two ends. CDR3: CASSLGGGNNEQYF. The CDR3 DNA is TGTGCCAGTAGTTTGGGGGGAGGAAACAACGAGCAGTACTTC.

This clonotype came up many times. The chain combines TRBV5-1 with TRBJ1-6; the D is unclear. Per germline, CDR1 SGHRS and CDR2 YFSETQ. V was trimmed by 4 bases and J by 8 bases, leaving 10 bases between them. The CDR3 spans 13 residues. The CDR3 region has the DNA TGCGCCAGCAGCATACGAGTTGATTCACCCCTCCACTTT. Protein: CASSIRVDSPLHF.